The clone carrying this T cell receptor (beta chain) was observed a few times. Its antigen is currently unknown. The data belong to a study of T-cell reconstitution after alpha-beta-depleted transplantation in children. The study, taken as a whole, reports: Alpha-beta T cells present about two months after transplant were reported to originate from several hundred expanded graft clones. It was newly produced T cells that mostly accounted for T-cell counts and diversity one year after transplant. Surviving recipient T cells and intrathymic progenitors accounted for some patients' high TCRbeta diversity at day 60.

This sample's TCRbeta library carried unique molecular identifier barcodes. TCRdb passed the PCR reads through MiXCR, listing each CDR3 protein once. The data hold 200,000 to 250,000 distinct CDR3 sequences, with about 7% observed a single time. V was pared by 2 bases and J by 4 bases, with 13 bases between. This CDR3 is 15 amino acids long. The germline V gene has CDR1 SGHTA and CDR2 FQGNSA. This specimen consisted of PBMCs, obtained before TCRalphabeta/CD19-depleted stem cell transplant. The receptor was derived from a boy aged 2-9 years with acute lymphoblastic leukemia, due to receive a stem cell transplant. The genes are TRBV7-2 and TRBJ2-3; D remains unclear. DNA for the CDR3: TGTGCCAGCAGCTTACAGTCCCAGAACTCAGATACGCAGTATTTT. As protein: CASSLQSQNSDTQYF.